This TCR beta chain emerged from a study of T cells in Graves' hyperthyroidism and ophthalmopathy. Whole-study findings and limits: A 13 V-J signature model discriminated ophthalmopathy versus stable hyperthyroidism.

Amplified TCR beta CDR3 regions derived from RNA transcripts. Initially, a first-round RT-PCR of the TCR CDR3 employed the HTBI primer set. Via MiXCR, TCRdb re-called the multiplex PCR reads, giving one row per CDR3 protein. Found here are 390,000 or so distinct CDR3 sequences, roughly 14% of them singletons; the top ten hold less than 15%. Remarks on this clonotype: Its cognate antigen is unknown.

Germline values: CDR1 MNHEY, CDR2 SMNVEV (reference sequence). The CDR3 is 14 amino acids. V dropped 8 bases and J dropped 0 bases, with 12 bases sitting between them. Clinical symptoms, serum thyroxine and TRAb, thyroid ultrasound and orbital computed tomography together formed the diagnostic basis. This sequence originates from a man aged 18 to 30 with Graves' ophthalmopathy. The V call is TRBV27, the J call TRBJ2-3, with unresolved D. The sequenced sample consisted of blood. The CDR3 DNA follows: TGTGCCAGCTCCCTTTGGCATAGCACAGATACGCAGTATTTT. Residues: CASSLWHSTDTQYF.